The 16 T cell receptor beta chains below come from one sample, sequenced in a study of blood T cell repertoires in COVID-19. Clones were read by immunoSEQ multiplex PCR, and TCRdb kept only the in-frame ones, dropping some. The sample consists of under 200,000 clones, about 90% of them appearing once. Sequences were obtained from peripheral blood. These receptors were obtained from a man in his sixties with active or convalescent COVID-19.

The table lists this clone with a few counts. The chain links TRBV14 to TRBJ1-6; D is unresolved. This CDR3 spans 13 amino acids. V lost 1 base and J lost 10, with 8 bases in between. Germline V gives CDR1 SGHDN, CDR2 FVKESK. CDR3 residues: CASSQGARSPLHF. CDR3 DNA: TGTGCCAGCAGCCAAGGAGCGCGATCACCCCTCCACTTT.

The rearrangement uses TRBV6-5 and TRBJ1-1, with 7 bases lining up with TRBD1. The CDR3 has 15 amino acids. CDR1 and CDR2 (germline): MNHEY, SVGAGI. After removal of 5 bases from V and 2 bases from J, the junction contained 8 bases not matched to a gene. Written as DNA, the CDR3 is TGTGCCAGCAGTACTCCGGGACAGACCAACACTGAAGCTTTCTTT. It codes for CASSTPGQTNTEAFF.

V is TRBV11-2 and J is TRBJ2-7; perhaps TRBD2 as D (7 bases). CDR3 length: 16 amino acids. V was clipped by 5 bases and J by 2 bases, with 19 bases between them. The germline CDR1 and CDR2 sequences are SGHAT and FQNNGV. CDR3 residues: CASSARGGAVTYEQYF. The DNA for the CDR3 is TGTGCCAGCAGCGCCCGAGGGGGGGCGGTCACCTACGAGCAGTACTTC.

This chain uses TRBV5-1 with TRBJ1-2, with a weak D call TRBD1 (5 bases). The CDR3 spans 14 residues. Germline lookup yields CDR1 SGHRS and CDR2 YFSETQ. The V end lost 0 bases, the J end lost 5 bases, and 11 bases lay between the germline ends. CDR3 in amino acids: CASSLDTGGYGYTF. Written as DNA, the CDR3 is TGCGCCAGCAGCTTGGATACGGGGGGATATGGCTACACCTTC.

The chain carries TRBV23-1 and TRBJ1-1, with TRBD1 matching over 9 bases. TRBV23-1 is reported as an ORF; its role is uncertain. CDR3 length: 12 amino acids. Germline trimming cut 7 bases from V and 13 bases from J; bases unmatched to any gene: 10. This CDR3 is CASTLQGATVFF. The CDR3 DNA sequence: TGCGCCAGCACTCTACAGGGGGCGACTGTTTTCTTT.

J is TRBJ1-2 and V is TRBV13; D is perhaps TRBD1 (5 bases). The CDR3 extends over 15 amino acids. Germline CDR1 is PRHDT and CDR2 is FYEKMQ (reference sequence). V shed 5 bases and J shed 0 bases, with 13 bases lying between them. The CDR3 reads CASSLLQETNYGYTF. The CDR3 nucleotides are TGTGCCAGCAGCCTACTACAGGAAACTAACTATGGCTACACCTTC.

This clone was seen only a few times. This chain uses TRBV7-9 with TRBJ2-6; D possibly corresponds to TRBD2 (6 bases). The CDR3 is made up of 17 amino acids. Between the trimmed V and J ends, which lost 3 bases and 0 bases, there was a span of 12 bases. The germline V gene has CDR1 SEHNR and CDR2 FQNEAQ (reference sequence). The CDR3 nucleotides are TGTGCCAGCAGCTTCGCGGGGTCTAGCTCTGGGGCCAACGTCCTGACTTTC. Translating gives CASSFAGSSSGANVLTF.

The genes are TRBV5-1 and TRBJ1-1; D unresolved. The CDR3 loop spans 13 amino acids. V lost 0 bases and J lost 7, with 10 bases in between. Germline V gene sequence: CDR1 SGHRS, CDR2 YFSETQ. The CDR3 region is CASSLGAGSEAFF. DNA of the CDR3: TGCGCCAGCAGCTTGGGGGCAGGTAGTGAAGCTTTCTTT.

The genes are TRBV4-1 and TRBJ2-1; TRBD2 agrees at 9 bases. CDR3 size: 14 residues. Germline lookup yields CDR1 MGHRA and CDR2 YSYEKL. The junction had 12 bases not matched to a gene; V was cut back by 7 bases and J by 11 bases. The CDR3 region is CASTPSSLAGKQFF. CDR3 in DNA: TGCGCCAGCACCCCCTCATCTCTAGCGGGGAAGCAGTTCTTC.

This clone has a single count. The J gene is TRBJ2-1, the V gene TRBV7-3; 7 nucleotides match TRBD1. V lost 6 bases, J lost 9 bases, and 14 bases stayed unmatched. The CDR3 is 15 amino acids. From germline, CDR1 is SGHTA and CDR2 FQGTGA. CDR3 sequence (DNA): TGTGCCAGCAGTCGCGGACAGGTCGAGGGTCGTGAGCAGTTCTTC. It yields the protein CASSRGQVEGREQFF.

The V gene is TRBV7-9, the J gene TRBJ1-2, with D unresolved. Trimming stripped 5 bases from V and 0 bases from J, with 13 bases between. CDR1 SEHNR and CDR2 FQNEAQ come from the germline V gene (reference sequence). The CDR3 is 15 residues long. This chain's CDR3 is CASSPSGSSNYGYTF. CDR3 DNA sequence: TGTGCCAGCAGCCCCAGTGGCTCATCTAACTATGGCTACACCTTC.

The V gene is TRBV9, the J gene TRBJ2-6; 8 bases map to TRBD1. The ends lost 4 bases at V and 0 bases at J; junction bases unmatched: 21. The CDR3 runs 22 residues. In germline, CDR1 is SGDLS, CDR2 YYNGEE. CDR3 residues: CASSYTTGQALYLGSGANVLTF. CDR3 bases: TGTGCCAGCAGCTACACGACGGGACAGGCTCTCTATTTGGGCTCTGGGGCCAACGTCCTGACTTTC.

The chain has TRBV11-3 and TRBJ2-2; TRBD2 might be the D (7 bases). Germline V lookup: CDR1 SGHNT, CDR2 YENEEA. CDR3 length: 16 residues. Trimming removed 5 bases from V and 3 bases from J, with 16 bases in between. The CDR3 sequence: CASSQTWGGDTGELFF. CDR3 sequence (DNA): TGTGCCAGCAGCCAAACCTGGGGGGGCGACACCGGGGAGCTGTTTTTT.

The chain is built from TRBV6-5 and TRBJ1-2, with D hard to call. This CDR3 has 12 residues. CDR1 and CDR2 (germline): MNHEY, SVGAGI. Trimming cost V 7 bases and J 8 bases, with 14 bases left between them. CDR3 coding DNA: TGTGCCAGCACCCGGACGGGGTCAGGCTACACCTTC. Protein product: CASTRTGSGYTF.

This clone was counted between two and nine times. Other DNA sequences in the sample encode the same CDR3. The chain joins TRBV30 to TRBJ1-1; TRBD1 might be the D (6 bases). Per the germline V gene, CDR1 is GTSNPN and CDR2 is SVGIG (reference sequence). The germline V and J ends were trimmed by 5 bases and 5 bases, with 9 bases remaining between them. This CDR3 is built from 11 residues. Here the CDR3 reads CAWARGTEAFF. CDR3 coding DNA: TGTGCCTGGGCCAGGGGTACTGAAGCTTTCTTT. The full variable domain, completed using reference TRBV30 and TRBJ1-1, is SQTIHQWPATLVQPVGSPLSLECTVEGTSNPNLYWYRQAAGRGLQLLFYSVGIGQISSEVPQNLSASRPQDRQFILSSKKLLLSDSGFYLCAWARGTEAFFGQGTRLTVV.

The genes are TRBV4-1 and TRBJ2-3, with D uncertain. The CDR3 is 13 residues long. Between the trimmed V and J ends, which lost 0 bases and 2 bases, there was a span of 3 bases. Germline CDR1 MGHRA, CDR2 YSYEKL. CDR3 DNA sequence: TGCGCCAGCAGCCAAGACTACACAGATACGCAGTATTTT. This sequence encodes CASSQDYTDTQYF.